Presented here are 20 T cell receptor beta chains from one specimen sequenced in a study of blood T cells in healthy people across ages. Next came a second PCR, run for about 6 to 11 cycles, which used a sample-barcoded 5' primer along with a J-beta primer mix. TCRdb re-called the 5' RACE reads through MiXCR, storing one row per CDR3 protein. The repertoire includes over 750,000 distinct CDR3 sequences, 25% of them detected once, and under 9.5% sits in the top ten. These same data were also listed under a study on T cells of mothers and their children.

Sequenced input: blood. The receptors were gathered from a boy aged 10-17 years in good health.

This chain links TRBV24-1 with TRBJ2-5; a possible D gene is TRBD1 (6 bases). This CDR3 has 14 residues. V lost 4 bases to trimming and J lost 5 bases, with 13 bases between them. Germline V gives CDR1 KGHDR, CDR2 SFDVKD. The CDR3 region is CATSEQGRGETQYF. In DNA form, the CDR3 reads TGTGCCACCAGTGAACAGGGACGAGGTGAGACCCAGTACTTC.

This clonotype was detected only a few times. The rearrangement joins TRBV29-1 to TRBJ1-1; D remains ambiguous. In germline, CDR1 is SQVTM, CDR2 ANQGSEA. V lost 3 bases, J lost 2 bases, and 4 bases lay in between. This CDR3 spans 11 amino acids. The CDR3 spells CSVDSNTEAFF. CDR3 DNA: TGCAGCGTTGACAGCAACACTGAAGCTTTCTTT.

This chain links TRBV7-2 with TRBJ1-3; 8 positions match TRBD1. The CDR3 length is 15 residues. From germline, CDR1 is SGHTA and CDR2 FQGNSA. V dropped 5 bases and J dropped 4; count of bases not matched to a gene: 7. Here the CDR3 DNA reads TGTGCCAGCAGCCCCTACAGGGGGGACGGAAACACCATATATTTT. This sequence encodes CASSPYRGDGNTIYF.

The V call is TRBV7-3, the J call TRBJ2-1; either TRBD1 or TRBD2 may fit D (5 bases each). This CDR3 region has 14 residues. Germline V CDR1 and CDR2: SGHTA, FQGTGA. Trimming removed 2 bases at V and 4 bases at J, with 9 bases between. CDR3 sequence: CASSLHGAYNEQFF. CDR3 DNA sequence: TGTGCCAGCAGCTTACACGGGGCTTACAATGAGCAGTTCTTC.

This clonotype was seen a handful of times. Its ends do not fully match the called genes, so a read error is possible. The V gene is TRBV12-3 or TRBV12-4, the J gene TRBJ1-5, with D possibly TRBD1 on 6 matching bases. The CDR3 totals 15 residues. CDR3 in amino acids: CAGSRAGGDNQPQHF. Here the CDR3 DNA reads TGTGCCGGCAGTAGGGCCGGGGGCGACAATCAGCCCCAGCATTTT.

The J gene is TRBJ2-5, the V gene TRBV29-1; TRBD1 is a possible D gene (6 bases). Germline V lookup: CDR1 SQVTM, CDR2 ANQGSEA. V was cut by 0 bases and J by 5 bases, with 13 bases left in between. The CDR3 runs to 14 residues. Here the CDR3 DNA reads TGCAGCGTTGAAGATTGGCAGGGGCGGGAGACCCAGTACTTC. Its translation: CSVEDWQGRETQYF. Combining the CDR3 with reference TRBV29-1 and TRBJ2-5 gives the whole variable domain SAVISQKPSRDICQRGTSLTIQCQVDSQVTMMFWYRQQPGQSLTLIATANQGSEATYESGFVIDKFPISRPNLTFSTLTVSNMSPEDSSIYLCSVEDWQGRETQYFGPGTRLLVL.

The CDR3 spells CASSYSSTGSNYGYTF. The CDR3 DNA sequence: TGTGCCAGCAGTTACAGCAGCACAGGATCTAACTATGGCTACACCTTC. The J gene is TRBJ1-2, the V gene TRBV6-5, with D maybe TRBD1 (5 bases). CDR1 and CDR2 (germline): MNHEY, SVGAGI. This CDR3 contains 16 residues. The germline V and J ends were trimmed by 2 bases and 0 bases, with 13 bases remaining between them.

This clonotype was found a few times. The V call is TRBV5-5, the J call TRBJ2-7; D is undetermined. The CDR3 extends over 12 amino acids. Germline V lookup: CDR1 SGHKS, CDR2 YYEKEE (reference sequence). V was trimmed by 4 bases and J by 3 bases, leaving 8 bases between them. DNA for the CDR3: TGTGCCAGCAGCCGGACCTACTACGAGCAGTACTTC. Translated, it gives CASSRTYYEQYF.

This clonotype was counted a few times. The V and J genes are TRBV5-1 and TRBJ2-3, with TRBD2 as a possible D gene (5 bases). Per germline, CDR1 SGHRS and CDR2 YFSETQ. Trimming took 4 bases from V and 0 from J, leaving 12 bases between them. This CDR3 has 15 amino acids. DNA of the CDR3: TGCGCCAGCAGCCCATGGAGGCGAAGCACAGATACGCAGTATTTT. Translated: CASSPWRRSTDTQYF.

This clonotype has only a few counts. The CDR3 loop is CASSSHFARGKTEAFF. CDR3 sequence (DNA): TGTGCCAGCAGCTCCCATTTTGCCCGGGGGAAAACTGAAGCTTTCTTT. This chain uses TRBV11-3 with TRBJ1-1; D may be TRBD1 (5 bases). Trimming took 4 bases from V and 5 from J, leaving 20 bases between them. Germline CDR1 and CDR2: SGHNT and YENEEA. The CDR3 is 16 amino acids.

The chain couples TRBV12-3 or TRBV12-4 to TRBJ1-5, with unresolved D. The CDR3 has 17 amino acids. Trimming stripped 3 bases from V and 0 bases from J, with 15 bases between. As DNA, the CDR3 is TGTGCCAGCAGTTTCCACGACCGTGGGGATAGCAATCAGCCCCAGCATTTT. It yields the protein CASSFHDRGDSNQPQHF.

The gene calls are TRBV28 and TRBJ2-5; TRBD2 matches 9 bases. Matching the DNA end better, TRBJ2-1 makes the J call doubtful. CDR3 length: 16 amino acids. CDR1 is MDHEN and CDR2 is SYDVKM in the germline V gene. In nucleotides, the CDR3 is TGTGCCAGCAGTTTCCCCGGTGTAGCGGGAGTTGGTGAGCAGTTCTTC. This codes for CASSFPGVAGVGEQFF.

This clonotype occurred a few times. The CDR3 coding sequence is TGTGCCAGCAAAAGGCAGCGGGAAGCCGAGACCCAGTACTTC. It encodes CASKRQREAETQYF. The rearrangement links TRBV27 to TRBJ2-5, with 7 bases fitting TRBD2. The CDR3 spans 14 residues. Germline CDR1 and CDR2: MNHEY and SMNVEV (reference sequence). V lost 7 bases, J lost 5 bases, and 10 bases stayed unmatched.

This clonotype came up a few times. One end of the junction is discordant with germline, which a read error may explain. The chain links TRBV29-1 to TRBJ2-5; TRBD1 matches at 8 bases. This CDR3 region has 14 residues. Germline V gives CDR1 SQVTM, CDR2 ANQGSEA. In DNA form, the CDR3 reads TGCAGCGTTGACCGACAGGGGCAGGGAGAGACCCGGTACTTC. It is translated as CSVDRQGQGETRYF.

The chain employs TRBV29-1 and TRBJ2-3; no clear D gene. Germline V lookup: CDR1 SQVTM, CDR2 ANQGSEA. Trimming took 3 bases from V and 6 from J, leaving 10 bases between them. CDR3 size: 12 residues. For the CDR3, the DNA is TGCAGCGTTGAGCCCCTGGGGGATACGCAGTATTTT. Amino acid sequence: CSVEPLGDTQYF.

The gene calls are TRBV7-9 and TRBJ1-1, with D unclear. Germline V CDR1 and CDR2: SEHNR, FQNEAQ (reference sequence). V lost 6 bases and J lost 6, with 20 bases in between. The CDR3 runs 15 residues. The CDR3 spells CASSPREGGGPEAFF. The CDR3 DNA reads TGTGCCAGCAGTCCTCGGGAGGGTGGAGGCCCTGAAGCTTTCTTT.

V usage is TRBV6-2 or TRBV6-3 and J usage is TRBJ1-4; 8 bases line up with TRBD1. J gave up 8 bases and V 0 bases, and 5 bases lay outside the gene matches. CDR3 size: 15 residues. Germline V gives CDR1 MNHEY, CDR2 SVGEGT. This CDR3 reads CASSYSTGEREKLFF. CDR3 in DNA: TGTGCCAGCAGTTACTCGACAGGGGAGCGCGAAAAACTGTTTTTT.

The V and J genes are TRBV5-1 and TRBJ2-5; 10 bases match TRBD2. Germline lookup yields CDR1 SGHRS and CDR2 YFSETQ. The CDR3 totals 15 residues. V was clipped by 3 bases and J by 3 bases; unmatched bases: 5. The DNA of the CDR3 is TGCGCCAGCAGCTCCCCGCTAGCGGGAGAAGAGACCCAGTACTTC. Amino acids: CASSSPLAGEETQYF.

This chain joins TRBV5-1 and TRBJ2-7; TRBD2 aligns across 8 bases. Trimming took 5 bases from V and 4 from J; bases not matched to a gene: 11. Germline loops: CDR1 SGHRS, CDR2 YFSETQ. The CDR3 runs to 15 residues. The CDR3 DNA is TGCGCCAGCAGTCCGCAGGCTAGCGGGTATTACGAGCAGTACTTC. Translating it yields CASSPQASGYYEQYF.

This clonotype was counted a few times. The chain is built from TRBV11-2 and TRBJ1-3, with D uncertain. Between the trimmed V and J ends, which lost 1 base and 1 base, there was a span of 5 bases. CDR3 size: 14 residues. Germline loops: CDR1 SGHAT, CDR2 FQNNGV. The CDR3 DNA sequence: TGTGCCAGCAGCTTAGTGGTTTCTGGAAACACCATATATTTT. This encodes CASSLVVSGNTIYF.